The 2 T cell receptor beta chains reported below all come from one sample, sequenced in a study of control samples from healthy donors and cancer patients. Only in-frame clones appear in the TCRdb table, and some are missing; sequencing was by immunoSEQ multiplex PCR. The sample includes 100,000 to 150,000 clones, more than 85% of them seen just once. The sequenced sample was PBMCs. These receptors were taken from a man aged 45-65 years with head and neck cancer.

The V call is TRBV5-6, the J call TRBJ1-4; tentatively, D is TRBD1 (5 bases). The V and J ends lost 0 bases and 7 bases respectively, with 19 bases between them. CDR1 and CDR2 from the germline V gene are SGHDT and YYEEEE. The CDR3 contains 17 residues. This CDR3 is CASSLDRQAGRGEKLFF. In nucleotides, the CDR3 is TGTGCCAGCAGCTTGGATAGGCAGGCAGGGCGTGGTGAAAAACTGTTTTTT. Full variable domain (remainder filled in from reference TRBV5-6 and TRBJ1-4): DAGVTQSPTHLIKTRGQQVTLRCSPKSGHDTVSWYQQALGQGPQFIFQYYEEEERQRGNFPDRFSGHQFPNYSSELNVNALLLGDSALYLCASSLDRQAGRGEKLFFGSGTQLSVL.

The chain recombines TRBV18 with TRBJ2-7; D ambiguous. Germline V lookup: CDR1 KGHSH, CDR2 LQKENI. The CDR3 runs to 15 residues. Trimming left V 0 bases short and J 5 bases short, with 14 bases between. CDR3 DNA: TGTGCCAGCTCACCACCGGCGGTAGTAGGCCACGAGCAGTACTTC. Translation gives CASSPPAVVGHEQYF.